These 11 T cell receptor beta chains were sequenced from one sample in a study of blood T cell repertoires in COVID-19. Generated by immunoSEQ multiplex PCR, the TCRdb table keeps only in-frame clones and is missing some. The repertoire holds 70,000 to 100,000 clones, with around 88% as singletons. The sequenced sample was peripheral blood. Every receptor here comes from a woman between 55 and 75 years old with COVID-19, enrolled during active disease.

V and J are TRBV7-9 and TRBJ1-1; 8 bases agree with TRBD1. CDR3 length: 15 residues. Germline loops: CDR1 SEHNR, CDR2 FQNEAQ (reference sequence). J gave up 1 base and V 4 bases, and 5 bases lay outside the gene matches. The CDR3 is CASSSPDRGNTEAFF. The CDR3 DNA sequence: TGTGCCAGCAGCTCCCCAGACAGGGGGAACACTGAAGCTTTCTTT.

The sample holds a few counts of this clone. This chain links TRBV7-8 with TRBJ2-7; tentative D call: TRBD1 (6 bases). V was cut by 5 bases and J by 3 bases, with 17 bases left in between. CDR3 length: 15 amino acids. Germline V gives CDR1 SGHVS, CDR2 FQNEAQ. In nucleotides, the CDR3 is TGTGCCAGCAGCCCCCGGACAGCCACGAACTACGAGCAGTACTTC. It specifies CASSPRTATNYEQYF.

The V call is TRBV4-1, the J call TRBJ1-6; 7 bases map to TRBD1. Trimming took 0 bases from V and 9 from J; bases not matched to a gene: 5. Germline CDR1 MGHRA, CDR2 YSYEKL. The CDR3 length is 15 residues. As DNA, the CDR3 is TGCGCCAGCAGCCAAGATGGACAGGTGGGTTCACCCCTCCACTTT. The encoded protein is CASSQDGQVGSPLHF.

This clone was seen just once. V and J are TRBV7-2 and TRBJ1-6; D is ambiguous. Per germline, CDR1 SGHTA and CDR2 FQGNSA. The CDR3 sequence is 15 residues long. Between the trimmed V and J ends, which lost 5 bases and 5 bases, there was a span of 13 bases. The CDR3 protein is CASSTPVGDNSPLHF. The DNA for the CDR3 is TGTGCCAGCAGCACACCGGTCGGGGATAATTCACCCCTCCACTTT.

V is TRBV23-1 and J is TRBJ2-7; weak D call: TRBD2 (5 bases). TRBV23-1 is an ORF, and what it does is uncertain. The V end was cut by 6 bases, the J end by 1 base, with 16 bases between. The CDR3 has 15 amino acids. In DNA, the CDR3 is TGCGCCAGCAGCCCCCTGGACCCGGGATCCTACGAGCAGTACTTC. It yields the protein CASSPLDPGSYEQYF.

This chain joins TRBV9 and TRBJ1-3; 9 bases align to TRBD1. This CDR3 has 15 amino acids. After removal of 5 bases from V and 2 bases from J, the junction contained 5 bases not matched to a gene. Germline loops: CDR1 SGDLS, CDR2 YYNGEE. The CDR3 loop reads CASRGTGRTGNTIYF. In nucleotides, the CDR3 is TGTGCCAGCAGGGGGACAGGGAGGACTGGAAACACCATATATTTT.

The CDR3 DNA reads TGTGCCAGCAGTTATTCGTGGACAGGGGTTGGCACTGAAGCTTTCTTT. It translates to CASSYSWTGVGTEAFF. The V call is TRBV6-5, the J call TRBJ1-1; 9 bases are shared with TRBD1. The CDR3 spans 16 residues. Germline assignment: CDR1 MNHEY and CDR2 SVGAGI. V trimming: 3 bases; J trimming: 4 bases; junction bases outside the gene matches: 9.

CDR3 protein: CASSPRPTVNTEAFF. In DNA form, the CDR3 reads TGTGCCAGCAGCCCCCGACCGACAGTTAACACTGAAGCTTTCTTT. This chain connects TRBV9 to TRBJ1-1, with TRBD1 as a possible D gene (5 bases). This CDR3 spans 15 amino acids. Trimming took 4 bases from V and 2 from J, leaving 15 bases between them. Germline CDR1 is SGDLS and CDR2 is YYNGEE.

V and J are TRBV6-6 and TRBJ2-7, with D uncertain. V dropped 6 bases and J dropped 0 bases, with 12 bases sitting between them. Germline lookup yields CDR1 MNHNY and CDR2 SVGAGI (reference sequence). The CDR3 has 14 residues. The CDR3 here is CASSYLKSSYEQYF. The CDR3 bases are TGTGCCAGCAGCTACCTTAAGAGCTCCTACGAGCAGTACTTC.

The rearrangement links TRBV9 to TRBJ2-3, with TRBD2 matching over 11 bases. Trimming took 2 bases from V and 6 from J; bases not matched to a gene: 2. The germline V gene has CDR1 SGDLS and CDR2 YYNGEE. The CDR3 consists of 14 residues. CDR3: CASSVSGGADTQYF. DNA for the CDR3: TGTGCCAGCAGCGTTAGCGGGGGGGCCGATACGCAGTATTTT.

The J gene is TRBJ1-2, the V gene TRBV19; 9 bases fit TRBD1. V dropped 5 bases and J dropped 4; count of bases not matched to a gene: 8. Germline CDR1 reads LNHDA; CDR2 reads SQIVND (reference sequence). The CDR3 has 15 residues. CDR3 region: CASSPTGGAGYGYTF. Written as DNA, the CDR3 is TGTGCCAGTAGTCCAACAGGGGGCGCGGGCTATGGCTACACCTTC.